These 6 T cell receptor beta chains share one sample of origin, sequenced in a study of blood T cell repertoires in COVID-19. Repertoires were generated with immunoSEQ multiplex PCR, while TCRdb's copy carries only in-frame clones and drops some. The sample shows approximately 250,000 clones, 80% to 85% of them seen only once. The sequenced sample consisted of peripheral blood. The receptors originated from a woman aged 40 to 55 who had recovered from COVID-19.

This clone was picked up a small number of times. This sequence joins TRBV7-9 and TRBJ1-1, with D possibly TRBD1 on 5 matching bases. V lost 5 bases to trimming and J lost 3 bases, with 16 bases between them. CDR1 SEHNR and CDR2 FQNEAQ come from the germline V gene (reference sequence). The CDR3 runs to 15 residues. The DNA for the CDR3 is TGTGCCAGCAGCCCTTGGCGGGGGATCGACACTGAAGCTTTCTTT. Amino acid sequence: CASSPWRGIDTEAFF.

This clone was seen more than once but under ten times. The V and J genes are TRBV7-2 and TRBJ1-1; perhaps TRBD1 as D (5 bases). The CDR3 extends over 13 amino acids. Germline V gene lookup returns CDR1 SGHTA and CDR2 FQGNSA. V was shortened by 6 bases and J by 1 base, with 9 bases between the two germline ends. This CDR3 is CASSRQKNTEAFF. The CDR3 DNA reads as TGTGCCAGCAGTCGACAGAAGAACACTGAAGCTTTCTTT.

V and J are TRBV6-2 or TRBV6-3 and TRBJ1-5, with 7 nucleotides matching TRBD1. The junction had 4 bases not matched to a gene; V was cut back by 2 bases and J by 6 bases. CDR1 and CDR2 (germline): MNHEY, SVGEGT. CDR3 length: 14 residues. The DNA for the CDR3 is TGTGCCAGCAGTTACAGCAGGGGGAGTCAGCCCCAGCATTTT. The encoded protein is CASSYSRGSQPQHF.

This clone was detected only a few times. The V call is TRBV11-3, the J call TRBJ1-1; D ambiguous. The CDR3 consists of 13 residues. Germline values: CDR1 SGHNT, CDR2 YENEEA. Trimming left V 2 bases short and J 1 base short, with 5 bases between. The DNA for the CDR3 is TGTGCCAGCAGCTTATTCTCGAACACTGAAGCTTTCTTT. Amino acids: CASSLFSNTEAFF.

CDR3 in DNA: TGTGCCAGCAGTGTACAGGGGGTGAACACTGAAGCTTTCTTT. Protein: CASSVQGVNTEAFF. The chain joins TRBV2 to TRBJ1-1; 8 bases align to TRBD1. V gave up 4 bases and J gave up 0 bases; unmatched junction bases: 1. The CDR3 extends over 14 amino acids. Looked up from germline, CDR1 is SNHLY and CDR2 is FYNNEI.

The CDR3 bases are TGTGCCAGCACCGGACAGGGGGCCGCCGGGGAGACCCAGTACTTC. Translated: CASTGQGAAGETQYF. The chain links TRBV2 to TRBJ2-5, with 11 bases matching TRBD1. Germline trimming cut 7 bases from V and 5 bases from J; bases unmatched to any gene: 9. The length of the CDR3 is 15 residues. Germline CDR1 reads SNHLY; CDR2 reads FYNNEI.